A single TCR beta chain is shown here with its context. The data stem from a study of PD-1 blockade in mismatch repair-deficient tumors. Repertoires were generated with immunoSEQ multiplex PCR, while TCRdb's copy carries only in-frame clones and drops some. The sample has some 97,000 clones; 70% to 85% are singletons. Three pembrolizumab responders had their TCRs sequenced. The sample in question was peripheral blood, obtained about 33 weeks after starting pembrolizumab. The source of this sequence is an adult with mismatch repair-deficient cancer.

CDR3 sequence (DNA): TGTGCCAGTAGTATGGGCACAGATACGCAGTATTTT. It yields the protein CASSMGTDTQYF. V gene TRBV19 combines with J gene TRBJ2-3; D is unresolved. The V and J ends lost 3 bases and 1 base respectively, with 2 bases between them. The CDR3 length is 12 residues. Germline loops: CDR1 LNHDA, CDR2 SQIVND (reference sequence).